The 3 T cell receptor beta chains given below trace back to one sample, sequenced in a study of blood T cell repertoires in COVID-19. Produced via immunoSEQ multiplex PCR; TCRdb's table is partial and in-frame only. This table has 75,000 or so clones, roughly 88% appearing once. The sample was peripheral blood. Source of these receptors: a man between 45 and 60 years old with acute or convalescent COVID-19.

This clone was seen once. The rearrangement links TRBV11-2 to TRBJ1-1; 9 nucleotides match TRBD1. CDR3 size: 14 residues. With V trimmed by 5 bases and J by 5 bases, 6 bases remained unmatched. Germline loops: CDR1 SGHAT, CDR2 FQNNGV. CDR3 in DNA: TGTGCCAGCAGCCCAAACAGGGGGCCGACTGAAGCTTTCTTT. Protein product: CASSPNRGPTEAFF.

V gene TRBV9 combines with J gene TRBJ2-1; TRBD1 aligns across 8 bases. Germline values: CDR1 SGDLS, CDR2 YYNGEE. There are 15 residues in the CDR3. J gave up 6 bases and V 2 bases, and 7 bases lay outside the gene matches. The CDR3 loop reads CASSVWTGLGNEQFF. Here the CDR3 DNA reads TGTGCCAGCAGCGTCTGGACAGGGTTAGGCAATGAGCAGTTCTTC.

The chain recombines TRBV3-1 (or the pseudogene TRBV3-2) with TRBJ2-7; the match to TRBD2 covers 7 bases. Looked up from germline, CDR1 is LGHDT and CDR2 is YNNKEL (reference sequence). Trimming removed 4 bases from V and 1 base from J; junction bases left unmatched: 4. CDR3 length equals 14 residues. The CDR3 nucleotides are TGTGCCAGCAGCCCCCGGGGGGTTTCCTACGAGCAGTACTTC. Protein sequence: CASSPRGVSYEQYF.